A selection of T cell receptor beta chains follows, all from one sample in a study of T cell responses to AZD1222 COVID-19 vaccine. Using immunoSEQ multiplex PCR, the repertoire was profiled, and TCRdb retains in-frame clones only, with some absent. Seen here are about 97,000 clones, more than 85% observed once, and the top ten hold around 5%. Sequences were derived from peripheral blood, sampled on day 0 of AZD1222 vaccination. These receptors came from an adult in good health. Both conserved end residues are part of each CDR3. D genes are given only for firm matches. Size is omitted from some rows. Given values are once, few, many or a class for expanded clones.

clone_size	j_call	v_call	d_call	cdr3_aa	cdr3_nt
-	TRBJ1-6	TRBV28	-	CASREDSIRSPLHF	TGTGCCAGCAGAGAAGACAGTATCCGATCACCCCTCCACTTT
-	TRBJ1-2	TRBV27	-	CASSLLGQSASNYGYTF	TGTGCCAGCAGTTTGCTCGGACAGTCGGCAAGTAACTATGGCTACACCTTC
-	TRBJ2-1	TRBV6-2/TRBV6-3	-	CASSYSPVLEQFF	TGTGCCAGCAGTTACTCCCCGGTACTCGAGCAGTTCTTC
-	TRBJ2-5	TRBV30	TRBD2	CAWRIAGVGETQYF	TGTGCCTGGAGGATAGCGGGGGTGGGAGAGACCCAGTACTTC
-	TRBJ2-7	TRBV6-5	TRBD1	CASKPGQGSYEQYF	TGTGCCAGCAAACCGGGACAGGGCTCCTACGAGCAGTACTTC
-	TRBJ1-1	TRBV15	-	CATDSGRQVNTEAFF	TGTGCCACCGACAGTGGACGTCAGGTGAACACTGAAGCTTTCTTT
-	TRBJ1-1	TRBV27	-	CASSFKGYTEAFF	TGTGCCAGCAGTTTTAAGGGGTACACTGAAGCTTTCTTT
-	TRBJ1-1	TRBV7-2	TRBD1	CASSLRTGGTEAFF	TGTGCCAGCAGCTTAAGGACAGGGGGCACTGAAGCTTTCTTT
-	TRBJ1-4	TRBV7-9	TRBD1	CASSPLGQGNEKLFF	TGTGCCAGCAGCCCCTTGGGACAGGGTAATGAAAAACTGTTTTTT
-	TRBJ1-2	TRBV6-5	-	CASSYSGPPAGYTF	TGTGCCAGCAGTTACTCAGGCCCCCCAGCTGGCTACACCTTC
-	TRBJ2-2	TRBV11-2	-	CASSLQGPHTGELFF	TGTGCCAGCAGTTTGCAGGGGCCGCACACCGGGGAGCTGTTTTTT
few	TRBJ1-6	TRBV2	-	CASTHGLDNSPLHF	TGTGCCAGCACCCATGGGTTGGATAATTCACCCCTCCACTTT
-	TRBJ2-3	TRBV13	TRBD2	CASSFSGGAADTQYF	TGTGCCAGCAGCTTTAGCGGGGGGGCCGCAGATACGCAGTATTTT
-	TRBJ2-7	TRBV4-2	-	CASSQDRAGAGYEQYF	TGTGCCAGCAGCCAAGATAGGGCGGGGGCCGGCTACGAGCAGTACTTC